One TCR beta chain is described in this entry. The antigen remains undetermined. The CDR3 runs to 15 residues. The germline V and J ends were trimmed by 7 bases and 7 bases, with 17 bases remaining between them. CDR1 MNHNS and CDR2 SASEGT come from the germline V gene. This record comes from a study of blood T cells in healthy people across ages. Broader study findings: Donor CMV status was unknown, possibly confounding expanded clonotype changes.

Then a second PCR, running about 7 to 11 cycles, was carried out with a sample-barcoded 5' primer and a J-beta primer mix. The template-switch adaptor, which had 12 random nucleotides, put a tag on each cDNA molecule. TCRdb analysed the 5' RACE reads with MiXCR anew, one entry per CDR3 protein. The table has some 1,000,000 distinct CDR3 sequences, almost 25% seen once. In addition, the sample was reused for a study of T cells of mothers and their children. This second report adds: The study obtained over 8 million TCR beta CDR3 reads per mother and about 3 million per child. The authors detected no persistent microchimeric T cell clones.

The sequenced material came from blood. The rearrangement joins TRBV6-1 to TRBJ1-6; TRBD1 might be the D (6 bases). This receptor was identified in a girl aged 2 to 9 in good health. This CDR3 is CASMFQGLGNSPLHF. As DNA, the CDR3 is TGTGCCAGCATGTTTCAGGGGTTAGGGAATTCACCCCTCCACTTT.